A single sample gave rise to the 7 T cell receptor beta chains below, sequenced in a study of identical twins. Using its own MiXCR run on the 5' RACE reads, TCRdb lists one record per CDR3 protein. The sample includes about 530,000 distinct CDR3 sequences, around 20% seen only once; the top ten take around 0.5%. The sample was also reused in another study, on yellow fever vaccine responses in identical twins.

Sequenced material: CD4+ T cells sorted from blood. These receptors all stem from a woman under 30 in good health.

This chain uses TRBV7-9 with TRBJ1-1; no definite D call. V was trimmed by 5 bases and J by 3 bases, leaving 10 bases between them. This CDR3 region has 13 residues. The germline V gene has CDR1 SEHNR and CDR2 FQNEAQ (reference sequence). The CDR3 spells CASSLRQDTEAFF. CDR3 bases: TGTGCCAGCAGCCTACGCCAGGACACTGAAGCTTTCTTT.

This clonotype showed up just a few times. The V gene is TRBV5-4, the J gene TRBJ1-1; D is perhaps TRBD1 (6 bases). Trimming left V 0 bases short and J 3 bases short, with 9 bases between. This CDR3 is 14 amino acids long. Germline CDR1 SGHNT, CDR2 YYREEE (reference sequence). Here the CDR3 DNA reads TGTGCCAGCAGCTTGGGTGGACAGTACACTGAAGCTTTCTTT. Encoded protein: CASSLGGQYTEAFF.

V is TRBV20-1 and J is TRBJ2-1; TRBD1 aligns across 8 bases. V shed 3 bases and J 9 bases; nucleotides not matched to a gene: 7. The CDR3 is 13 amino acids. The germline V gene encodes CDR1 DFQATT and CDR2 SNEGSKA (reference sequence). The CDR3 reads CSASYRGVGEQFF. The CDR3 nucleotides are TGCAGTGCTAGTTACAGGGGGGTGGGTGAGCAGTTCTTC.

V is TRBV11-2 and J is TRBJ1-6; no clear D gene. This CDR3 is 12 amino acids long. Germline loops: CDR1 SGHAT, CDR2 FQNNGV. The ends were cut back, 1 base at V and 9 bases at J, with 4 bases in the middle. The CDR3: CASSLVSSPLHF. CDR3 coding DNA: TGTGCCAGCAGCTTAGTTAGTTCACCCCTCCACTTT.

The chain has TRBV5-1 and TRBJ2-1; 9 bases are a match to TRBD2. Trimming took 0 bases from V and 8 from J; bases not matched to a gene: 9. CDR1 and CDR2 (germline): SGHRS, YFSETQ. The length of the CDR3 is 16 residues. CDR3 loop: CASSLARGGAVDEQFF. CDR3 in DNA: TGCGCCAGCAGCTTGGCCCGCGGGGGGGCCGTCGATGAGCAGTTCTTC.

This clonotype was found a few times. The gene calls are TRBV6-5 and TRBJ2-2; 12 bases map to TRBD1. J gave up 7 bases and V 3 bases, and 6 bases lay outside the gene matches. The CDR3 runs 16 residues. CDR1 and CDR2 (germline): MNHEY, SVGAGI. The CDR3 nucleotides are TGTGCCAGCAGTTATTGGGACAGGGGGCCGGGCGGGGAGCTGTTTTTT. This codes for CASSYWDRGPGGELFF.

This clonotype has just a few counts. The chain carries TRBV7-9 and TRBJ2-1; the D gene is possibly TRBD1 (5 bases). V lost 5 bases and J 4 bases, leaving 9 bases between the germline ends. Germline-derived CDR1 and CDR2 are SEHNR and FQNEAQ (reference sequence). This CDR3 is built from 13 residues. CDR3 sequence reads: CASSAQGYNEQFF. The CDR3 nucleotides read TGTGCCAGCAGCGCTCAGGGTTACAATGAGCAGTTCTTC.